These T cell receptor beta chains were read from a single sample in a study of T-cell reconstitution after alpha-beta-depleted transplantation in children. Each CDR3 protein gets one entry after TCRdb re-called the PCR reads with MiXCR. The sample carries over 300,000 distinct CDR3 sequences, 9% to 12% recorded once. The sample here was PBMCs from the stem cell graft donor, taken from the stem cell graft. These receptor sequences come from a human donor who donated a stem cell graft to a child with acute lymphoblastic leukemia. Both conserved end residues are part of each CDR3. A D gene is named only where the DNA matches it firmly. Some rows mark clone size as missing; the rest say once, few, many or name a class of expanded clone.

j_gene,d_gene,v_gene,abundance,CDR3nt,CDR3aa
TRBJ2-7,-,TRBV7-9,-,TGTGCCAGCAGTCGACACTTGTACGAGCAGTACTTC,CASSRHLYEQYF
TRBJ2-3,TRBD2,TRBV7-9,-,TGTGCCAGCAGCTTATACTTCCGGACTAGCGGGAACAATACGCAGTATTTT,CASSLYFRTSGNNTQYF
TRBJ2-1,-,TRBV7-9,few,TGTGCCAGCAGCTTAGAGCGTGTGGTTGAGCAGTTCTTC,CASSLERVVEQFF
TRBJ2-5,-,TRBV18,many,TGTGCCAGCTCATCTCAGCGCGGTCAAGAGACCCAGTACTTC,CASSSQRGQETQYF
TRBJ1-1,-,TRBV4-2,once,TGTGCCAGCAGCCGCGGGGCCCTGGGAGGGGGCACTGAAGCTTTCTTT,CASSRGALGGGTEAFF
TRBJ2-3,-,TRBV10-3,few,TGTGCCATAAGTGGGACGGGGACTAGCACAGATACGCAGTATTTT,CAISGTGTSTDTQYF
TRBJ2-1,TRBD2,TRBV7-6,-,TGTGCCAGCAGCTTAGTCGGGACTAGGCGCCCTCACTCCTACAATGAGCAGTTCTTC,CASSLVGTRRPHSYNEQFF
TRBJ2-3,TRBD1,TRBV25-1,-,TGTGCCAGCAGTGACTCGCGGACAGGGCCAACCCGCACAGATACGCAGTATTTT,CASSDSRTGPTRTDTQYF
TRBJ1-2,-,TRBV7-9,many,TGTGCCAGCAGCTTAGACGCAGAAGCCTATGGCTACACCTTC,CASSLDAEAYGYTF
TRBJ1-3,-,TRBV18,few,TGTGCCAGCTCACGGGACAAGGGAAACACCATATATTTT,CASSRDKGNTIYF
TRBJ2-3,-,TRBV4-3,few,TGCGCCAGCAGCCTAAGGTCGGGGGCACGCACAGATACGCAGTATTTT,CASSLRSGARTDTQYF
TRBJ2-5,-,TRBV7-9,many,TGTGCCAGCAGCTTTGGGTCTGGAGGCCAAGAGACCCAGTACTTC,CASSFGSGGQETQYF